A selection of T cell receptor beta chains follows, all from one sample in a study of regulatory T cells in long-lasting Graves disease. TCRdb re-called the multiplex PCR reads through MiXCR, storing one row per CDR3 protein. Among about 540,000 distinct CDR3 sequences listed, 13% were seen once. These data were also filed under a second study, of T cells in Graves' hyperthyroidism and ophthalmopathy.

Sequencing used peripheral blood mononuclear cells (PBMCs), obtained at new diagnosis, from a patient treated with antithyroid drugs. These receptors all come from a man aged 25 to 45 with Graves disease. Each CDR3 is given with its conserved first and last residue. The order of the fields is clone size, J gene, D gene, V gene, CDR3 protein, CDR3 DNA. D genes are given only for firm matches. Clone sizes are given selectively: once, few, many, or a class where the clone is expanded.

clone size: many; J gene: TRBJ2-5; D gene: TRBD2; V gene: TRBV3-1; CDR3 protein: CASSQESRAGGQETQYF; CDR3 DNA: TGTGCCAGCAGCCAAGAATCACGAGCGGGAGGGCAAGAGACCCAGTACTTC
clone size: -; J gene: TRBJ2-5; D gene: TRBD2; V gene: TRBV6-9; CDR3 protein: CASSSFSGSIETQYF; CDR3 DNA: TGTGCCAGCAGTTCGTTTAGCGGGAGTATCGAGACCCAGTACTTC
clone size: many; J gene: TRBJ2-2; D gene: TRBD2; V gene: TRBV12-3/TRBV12-4; CDR3 protein: CASSPGGERAGELFF; CDR3 DNA: TGTGCCAGCAGTCCGGGAGGGGAGAGGGCCGGGGAGCTGTTTTTT
clone size: few; J gene: TRBJ1-2; D gene: -; V gene: TRBV7-3; CDR3 protein: CASSLTREDGYTF; CDR3 DNA: TGTGCCAGCAGCTTAACCAGGGAGGATGGCTACACCTTC
clone size: few; J gene: TRBJ1-4; D gene: -; V gene: TRBV6-5; CDR3 protein: CASSSYSAANEKLFF; CDR3 DNA: TGTGCCAGCAGTTCCTACAGCGCTGCTAATGAAAAACTGTTTTTT
clone size: -; J gene: TRBJ1-2; D gene: -; V gene: TRBV4-1; CDR3 protein: CASSQARMINYGYTF; CDR3 DNA: TGCGCCAGCAGCCAAGCAAGGATGATCAACTATGGCTACACCTTC
clone size: many; J gene: TRBJ2-7; D gene: TRBD1; V gene: TRBV12-3/TRBV12-4; CDR3 protein: CASSNGQGTVEQYF; CDR3 DNA: TGTGCCAGCAGTAATGGACAGGGGACGGTCGAGCAGTACTTC
clone size: -; J gene: TRBJ2-2; D gene: -; V gene: TRBV19; CDR3 protein: CASTLLEGANTGELFF; CDR3 DNA: TGTGCCAGTACCCTCCTAGAGGGCGCGAACACCGGGGAGCTGTTTTTT
clone size: many; J gene: TRBJ1-2; D gene: -; V gene: TRBV30; CDR3 protein: CAWSVQVRPQDTF; CDR3 DNA: TGTGCCTGGAGTGTACAAGTGAGACCGCAGGACACCTTC
clone size: many; J gene: TRBJ2-3; D gene: -; V gene: TRBV29-1; CDR3 protein: CSVKLGGRVRRNTDTQYF; CDR3 DNA: TGCAGCGTTAAACTAGGGGGGCGAGTCAGGAGGAACACAGATACGCAGTATTTT
clone size: many; J gene: TRBJ2-3; D gene: -; V gene: TRBV30; CDR3 protein: CAWSVDYREEQYF; CDR3 DNA: TGTGCCTGGAGTGTTGACTACAGGGAAGAGCAGTATTTT
clone size: many; J gene: TRBJ1-2; D gene: TRBD1; V gene: TRBV9; CDR3 protein: CASSDTGGNYGYTF; CDR3 DNA: TGTGCCAGCAGCGACACAGGGGGGAACTATGGCTACACCTTC
clone size: few; J gene: TRBJ2-1; D gene: -; V gene: TRBV2; CDR3 protein: CASSVAGNLNEQFF; CDR3 DNA: TGTGCCAGCAGCGTAGCAGGTAACCTCAATGAGCAGTTCTTC
clone size: -; J gene: TRBJ2-3; D gene: TRBD2; V gene: TRBV28; CDR3 protein: CASSLGGLGGDTQYF; CDR3 DNA: TGTGCCAGCAGTTTGGGGGGACTAGGGGGGGATACGCAGTATTTT
clone size: -; J gene: TRBJ1-1; D gene: TRBD1; V gene: TRBV30; CDR3 protein: CAWSRVTGSAEAFF; CDR3 DNA: TGTGCCTGGAGTCGGGTGACAGGGAGTGCTGAAGCTTTCTTT
clone size: many; J gene: TRBJ2-4; D gene: -; V gene: TRBV20-1; CDR3 protein: CSAPPMGAGAKNIQYF; CDR3 DNA: TGCAGTGCACCTCCCATGGGGGCCGGAGCCAAAAACATTCAGTACTTC
clone size: many; J gene: TRBJ2-3; D gene: -; V gene: TRBV7-8; CDR3 protein: CASHGERFTDTQYF; CDR3 DNA: TGCGCCTCCCATGGCGAAAGATTCACAGATACGCAGTATTTT
clone size: many; J gene: TRBJ2-5; D gene: -; V gene: TRBV6-2/TRBV6-3; CDR3 protein: CASSYSVTEGQLLKTQYF; CDR3 DNA: TGTGCCAGCAGTTACTCGGTAACCGAGGGGCAGCTTTTAAAGACCCAGTACTTC
clone size: many; J gene: TRBJ1-2; D gene: TRBD1; V gene: TRBV6-2/TRBV6-3; CDR3 protein: CASRNGQGGIGYTF; CDR3 DNA: TGTGCCAGCAGGAACGGACAGGGTGGTATAGGCTACACCTTC
clone size: many; J gene: TRBJ1-1; D gene: -; V gene: TRBV2; CDR3 protein: CASKPGWNTEAFF; CDR3 DNA: TGTGCCAGCAAACCAGGATGGAACACTGAAGCTTTCTTT
clone size: many; J gene: TRBJ1-4; D gene: -; V gene: TRBV6-1; CDR3 protein: CASNEIGHVNEKLFF; CDR3 DNA: TGTGCCAGCAATGAGATAGGACACGTTAATGAAAAACTGTTTTTT
clone size: many; J gene: TRBJ2-5; D gene: -; V gene: TRBV18; CDR3 protein: CASSDDTGYGGAQYF; CDR3 DNA: TGTGCCAGCTCAGACGACACAGGGTACGGTGGAGCCCAGTACTTC
clone size: many; J gene: TRBJ2-5; D gene: TRBD1; V gene: TRBV5-4; CDR3 protein: CASSLDRDRNQETQYF; CDR3 DNA: TGTGCCAGCAGCTTGGATCGGGACAGGAACCAAGAGACCCAGTACTTC
clone size: -; J gene: TRBJ2-5; D gene: -; V gene: TRBV18; CDR3 protein: CASSPRRVQETQYF; CDR3 DNA: TGTGCCAGCTCACCACGGAGGGTGCAAGAGACCCAGTACTTC
clone size: many; J gene: TRBJ1-5; D gene: -; V gene: TRBV28; CDR3 protein: CASSSPFPGALGPQHF; CDR3 DNA: TGTGCCAGCAGTTCACCATTCCCAGGGGCGCTGGGGCCCCAGCATTTT
clone size: many; J gene: TRBJ2-3; D gene: TRBD2; V gene: TRBV3-1; CDR3 protein: CASSQDSVAGDTDTQYF; CDR3 DNA: TGTGCCAGCAGCCAAGACAGCGTAGCGGGAGACACAGATACGCAGTATTTT
clone size: few; J gene: TRBJ2-1; D gene: -; V gene: TRBV3-1; CDR3 protein: CASSQGGLAYNEQFF; CDR3 DNA: TGTGCCAGCAGCCAAGGGGGCCTGGCCTACAATGAGCAGTTCTTC
clone size: many; J gene: TRBJ1-5; D gene: TRBD1; V gene: TRBV2; CDR3 protein: CASRVGQAANQPQHF; CDR3 DNA: TGTGCCAGCAGAGTCGGACAGGCGGCCAATCAGCCCCAGCATTTT
clone size: few; J gene: TRBJ1-4; D gene: TRBD1; V gene: TRBV29-1; CDR3 protein: CSAGQEYEKLFF; CDR3 DNA: TGCAGCGCGGGACAGGAATATGAAAAACTGTTTTTT
clone size: -; J gene: TRBJ2-4; D gene: TRBD1; V gene: TRBV25-1; CDR3 protein: CASSEGNRGRNIQYF; CDR3 DNA: TGTGCCAGCAGTGAAGGGAACAGGGGGCGGAACATTCAGTACTTC
clone size: few; J gene: TRBJ1-1; D gene: -; V gene: TRBV18; CDR3 protein: CASSPQGGTVNTEAFF; CDR3 DNA: TGTGCCAGCTCACCACAAGGGGGAACGGTGAACACTGAAGCTTTCTTT
clone size: -; J gene: TRBJ1-1; D gene: -; V gene: TRBV29-1; CDR3 protein: CSVGGRLNTEAFF; CDR3 DNA: TGCAGCGTCGGGGGGCGGTTGAACACTGAAGCTTTCTTT
clone size: -; J gene: TRBJ1-2; D gene: TRBD1; V gene: TRBV18; CDR3 protein: CASSPRARGDVNYGYTF; CDR3 DNA: TGTGCCAGCTCACCACGTGCCAGGGGGGATGTTAACTATGGCTACACCTTC
clone size: -; J gene: TRBJ2-7; D gene: -; V gene: TRBV14; CDR3 protein: CASSPGVSEQYF; CDR3 DNA: TGTGCCAGCAGCCCCGGGGTGTCCGAGCAGTACTTC
clone size: many; J gene: TRBJ1-1; D gene: -; V gene: TRBV20-1; CDR3 protein: CSALQALGVTEAFF; CDR3 DNA: TGCAGTGCCCTCCAGGCTTTGGGGGTGACTGAAGCTTTCTTT
clone size: -; J gene: TRBJ2-1; D gene: TRBD2; V gene: TRBV12-3/TRBV12-4; CDR3 protein: CASSLSGRRYNNEQFF; CDR3 DNA: TGTGCCAGCAGCCTCAGCGGGAGGAGATATAACAATGAGCAGTTCTTC
clone size: many; J gene: TRBJ2-5; D gene: TRBD2; V gene: TRBV2; CDR3 protein: CASSGRGSREETQYF; CDR3 DNA: TGTGCCAGCAGTGGGCGCGGGAGTCGAGAAGAGACCCAGTACTTC
clone size: -; J gene: TRBJ2-4; D gene: TRBD2; V gene: TRBV19; CDR3 protein: CASSMALAGAYIQYF; CDR3 DNA: TGTGCCAGTAGTATGGCGCTAGCGGGAGCGTACATTCAGTACTTC
clone size: few; J gene: TRBJ2-7; D gene: -; V gene: TRBV6-1; CDR3 protein: CASRVKGYEQYF; CDR3 DNA: TGTGCCAGCAGGGTAAAGGGCTACGAGCAGTACTTC
clone size: few; J gene: TRBJ2-2; D gene: -; V gene: TRBV10-2; CDR3 protein: CASRKGTTNTGELFF; CDR3 DNA: TGCGCCAGCAGGAAAGGGACAACGAACACCGGGGAGCTGTTTTTT
clone size: many; J gene: TRBJ2-1; D gene: -; V gene: TRBV5-1; CDR3 protein: CASSLAVASNEQFF; CDR3 DNA: TGCGCCAGCAGCTTGGCCGTCGCTAGCAATGAGCAGTTCTTC
clone size: many; J gene: TRBJ2-7; D gene: TRBD2; V gene: TRBV5-4; CDR3 protein: CASSFSGGISYEQYF; CDR3 DNA: TGTGCCAGCAGCTTCAGCGGGGGGATCTCCTACGAGCAGTACTTC
clone size: many; J gene: TRBJ2-7; D gene: TRBD1; V gene: TRBV5-1; CDR3 protein: CASPGQGEYEQYF; CDR3 DNA: TGCGCCAGCCCCGGACAGGGGGAATACGAGCAGTACTTC
clone size: many; J gene: TRBJ2-1; D gene: -; V gene: TRBV24-1; CDR3 protein: CATSDWPSRGSNSYNEQFF; CDR3 DNA: TGTGCCACCAGTGATTGGCCTTCTCGGGGATCCAACTCCTACAATGAGCAGTTCTTC
clone size: -; J gene: TRBJ2-1; D gene: -; V gene: TRBV5-1; CDR3 protein: CASSPEGDPLNEQFF; CDR3 DNA: TGCGCCAGCAGCCCGGAGGGGGACCCCCTCAATGAGCAGTTCTTC
clone size: few; J gene: TRBJ2-4; D gene: -; V gene: TRBV12-3/TRBV12-4; CDR3 protein: CASSLRNIQYF; CDR3 DNA: TGTGCCAGCAGTTTGAGGAACATTCAGTACTTC
clone size: few; J gene: TRBJ2-2; D gene: TRBD2; V gene: TRBV5-6; CDR3 protein: CASSLESGVGELFF; CDR3 DNA: TGTGCCAGCAGCTTGGAGAGCGGGGTCGGGGAGCTGTTTTTT
clone size: many; J gene: TRBJ2-3; D gene: TRBD2; V gene: TRBV6-2/TRBV6-3; CDR3 protein: CASSYGTSGRTDTQYF; CDR3 DNA: TGTGCCAGCAGCTATGGGACTAGCGGACGTACAGATACGCAGTATTTT
clone size: many; J gene: TRBJ2-1; D gene: TRBD2; V gene: TRBV24-1; CDR3 protein: CATSPTSGRAKEQFF; CDR3 DNA: TGTGCCACCAGTCCCACTAGCGGGAGGGCCAAAGAGCAGTTCTTC
clone size: many; J gene: TRBJ1-2; D gene: TRBD1; V gene: TRBV6-1; CDR3 protein: CASSEGTGTGYTF; CDR3 DNA: TGTGCCAGCAGTGAGGGGACAGGGACCGGCTACACCTTC
clone size: many; J gene: TRBJ1-5; D gene: -; V gene: TRBV27; CDR3 protein: CASSRYSGSNQPQHF; CDR3 DNA: TGTGCCAGCAGTCGGTACTCAGGTAGCAATCAGCCCCAGCATTTT
clone size: few; J gene: TRBJ1-4; D gene: TRBD1; V gene: TRBV3-1; CDR3 protein: CASSQWTGADEKLFF; CDR3 DNA: TGTGCCAGCAGCCAATGGACAGGGGCAGATGAAAAACTGTTTTTT
clone size: few; J gene: TRBJ2-5; D gene: -; V gene: TRBV18; CDR3 protein: CASSPPGGRQETQYF; CDR3 DNA: TGTGCCAGCTCACCACCAGGTGGTCGGCAAGAGACCCAGTACTTC
clone size: many; J gene: TRBJ1-2; D gene: -; V gene: TRBV5-6; CDR3 protein: CASSGDSYGYTF; CDR3 DNA: TGTGCCAGCAGCGGGGATTCCTATGGCTACACCTTC
clone size: many; J gene: TRBJ2-7; D gene: -; V gene: TRBV7-9; CDR3 protein: CASSLVGKNYEQYF; CDR3 DNA: TGTGCCAGCAGCTTAGTGGGGAAGAACTACGAGCAGTACTTC